Each of the 3 T cell receptor beta chains below was sequenced from the same sample in a study of cytomegalovirus exposure and HLA in healthy donors. PCR used 60 Vbeta primers and 13 Jbeta primers. Method: immunoSEQ multiplex PCR; TCRdb's copy keeps in-frame clones and lacks some. Here the sample spans about 150,000 clones, about four fifths being singletons. Sequenced: PBMCs. These receptors all stem from a young man in good health and CMV-seropositive.

This clone came up a few times. V gene TRBV18 combines with J gene TRBJ1-4; D is perhaps TRBD1 (5 bases). V lost 0 bases, J lost 1 base, and 6 bases lay in between. CDR3 length: 15 residues. CDR1 and CDR2 from the germline V gene are KGHSH and LQKENI. This CDR3 is CASSPPQGTNEKLFF. The CDR3 DNA reads TGTGCCAGCTCACCACCTCAGGGAACTAATGAAAAACTGTTTTTT.

The chain joins TRBV13 to TRBJ2-3; 9 nucleotides align to TRBD2. The CDR3 extends over 14 amino acids. The V segment lost 2 bases and the J segment 6 bases; nucleotides outside the gene matches: 3. Germline-derived CDR1 and CDR2 are PRHDT and FYEKMQ (reference sequence). Written as DNA, the CDR3 is TGTGCCAGCAGCTTAATGCTAGCGGGGGATACGCAGTATTTT. Protein: CASSLMLAGDTQYF.

The V and J genes are TRBV27 and TRBJ1-6, with a weak D call TRBD1 (6 bases). The V end lost 3 bases, the J end lost 7 bases, and 10 bases lay between the germline ends. This CDR3 comprises 14 residues. The germline V gene has CDR1 MNHEY and CDR2 SMNVEV (reference sequence). CDR3 sequence: CASSFPGANSPLHF. Here the CDR3 DNA reads TGTGCCAGCAGTTTTCCAGGGGCGAATTCACCCCTCCACTTT.